Listed here are 23 T cell receptor beta chains from one sample, sequenced in a study of T cell responses to AZD1222 COVID-19 vaccine. The assay was immunoSEQ multiplex PCR, and TCRdb's table has in-frame clones only and misses some. Here the sample spans more than 150,000 clones, about 90% being singletons. This specimen consisted of peripheral blood, obtained on day 0 of AZD1222 vaccination. These receptor sequences come from an adult in good health.

In this sample, this clone turned up once. This chain connects TRBV3-1 (or the pseudogene TRBV3-2) to TRBJ1-3; D gene ambiguous. V was trimmed by 2 bases and J by 0 bases, leaving 5 bases between them. The CDR3 loop spans 14 amino acids. The germline V gene has CDR1 LGHDT and CDR2 YNNKEL (reference sequence). The CDR3 DNA sequence: TGTGCCAGCAGCCAATGGAGCTCTGGAAACACCATATATTTT. It specifies CASSQWSSGNTIYF.

This chain links TRBV18 with TRBJ1-6; 9 bases agree with TRBD1. CDR3 length equals 20 residues. With 1 base clipped from V and 0 bases from J, the junction kept 10 bases outside the gene matches. CDR1 is KGHSH and CDR2 is LQKENI in the germline V gene. The CDR3 nucleotides read TGTGCCAGCTCACCACGGGGACCTGGGACAGGGAGCTCCTATAATTCACCCCTCCACTTT. It yields the protein CASSPRGPGTGSSYNSPLHF. Filled out from reference TRBV18 and TRBJ1-6, the complete variable domain reads NAGVMQNPRHLVRRRGQEARLRCSPMKGHSHVYWYRQLPEEGLKFMVYLQKENIIDESGMPKERFSAEFPKEGPSILRIQQVVRGDSAAYFCASSPRGPGTGSSYNSPLHFGNGTRLTVT.

The J gene is TRBJ2-7, the V gene TRBV7-7; TRBD2 aligns across 14 bases. The V gene end was trimmed by 5 bases and the J gene end by 0 bases; junction bases not matched to a gene: 3. Germline CDR1 SSHAT, CDR2 FNYEAQ (reference sequence). The CDR3 is 16 amino acids. CDR3 sequence: CASSAGLAGGSYEQYF. DNA for the CDR3: TGTGCCAGCAGCGCCGGACTAGCGGGAGGCTCCTACGAGCAGTACTTC.

This clone was seen once. This chain joins TRBV6-6 and TRBJ2-4; D not certain. Trimming pared 0 bases from V and 5 bases from J, leaving 8 bases between. Germline CDR1 reads MNHNY; CDR2 reads SVGAGI (reference sequence). The CDR3 spans 14 residues. CDR3 region: CASSYSNGQNIQYF. CDR3 sequence (DNA): TGTGCCAGCAGTTACTCGAATGGACAAAACATTCAGTACTTC.

This chain joins TRBV4-2 and TRBJ2-2, with 11 bases identical to TRBD2. This CDR3 contains 17 residues. The germline V gene has CDR1 LGHNA and CDR2 YNFKEQ. V lost 0 bases, J lost 3 bases, and 3 bases stayed unmatched. As DNA, the CDR3 is TGTGCCAGCAGCCAAGATCCACTAGCGGGGGACACCGGGGAGCTGTTTTTT. Its translation: CASSQDPLAGDTGELFF.

The V and J genes are TRBV10-3 and TRBJ1-3; possibly TRBD1 for D (5 bases). CDR1 is ENHRY, CDR2 SYGVKD, per germline. The CDR3 is 14 residues long. V was shortened by 9 bases and J by 2 bases, with 14 bases between the two germline ends. The CDR3 sequence is CAIQDSKAGNTIYF. In nucleotides, the CDR3 is TGTGCCATACAGGATTCTAAGGCTGGAAACACCATATATTTT.

The V gene is TRBV20-1, the J gene TRBJ1-2, with D unresolved. CDR3 length: 11 amino acids. From germline, CDR1 is DFQATT and CDR2 SNEGSKA (reference sequence). V was trimmed by 4 bases and J by 7 bases, leaving 10 bases between them. The CDR3 DNA follows: TGCAGTGCTACTGTCGGGGTTGGCTACACCTTC. This encodes CSATVGVGYTF.

The chain links TRBV28 to TRBJ1-5; D gene ambiguous. Germline V CDR1 and CDR2: MDHEN, SYDVKM. The CDR3 has 12 amino acids. V lost 5 bases to trimming and J lost 8 bases, with 10 bases between them. CDR3 coding DNA: TGTGCCAGCAGTCGGAGTTTGAAGCCCCAGCATTTT. Encoded protein: CASSRSLKPQHF.

The chain links TRBV3-1 (or the pseudogene TRBV3-2) to TRBJ2-2; D is undetermined. The CDR3 is 16 residues long. CDR1 LGHDT and CDR2 YNNKEL come from the germline V gene (reference sequence). Between the trimmed V and J ends, which lost 2 bases and 3 bases, there was a span of 13 bases. The CDR3 is CASSQTRPADTGELFF. CDR3 nucleotides: TGTGCCAGCAGCCAAACCCGACCGGCGGACACCGGGGAGCTGTTTTTT.

The chain couples TRBV18 to TRBJ2-7, with unresolved D. CDR1 and CDR2 from the germline V gene are KGHSH and LQKENI. The germline V and J ends were trimmed by 1 base and 4 bases, with 8 bases remaining between them. The CDR3 is 13 amino acids. Here the CDR3 DNA reads TGTGCCAGCTCACCACTTATTGATTACGAGCAGTACTTC. This gives the protein CASSPLIDYEQYF.

This chain links TRBV20-1 with TRBJ2-3; 9 bases fit TRBD2. The germline V gene encodes CDR1 DFQATT and CDR2 SNEGSKA (reference sequence). J lost 3 bases, V lost 3 bases, and 4 bases had no gene match. The CDR3 has 14 residues. DNA for the CDR3: TGCAGTGCTAGTAATGCGGGAGGGACAGATACGCAGTATTTT. Translating gives CSASNAGGTDTQYF.

As regards this clone: This sample also contains other DNA sequences that code for the same CDR3. The chain joins TRBV19 to TRBJ1-5; D is ambiguous. Germline CDR1 is LNHDA and CDR2 is SQIVND (reference sequence). The CDR3 length is 14 residues. V dropped 6 bases and J dropped 4 bases, with 13 bases sitting between them. This CDR3 reads CASSPTRRNQPQHF. CDR3 coding DNA: TGTGCCAGTAGCCCAACTAGGAGGAATCAGCCCCAGCATTTT. The whole variable domain, filled in from reference TRBV19 and TRBJ1-5, reads DGGITQSPKYLFRKEGQNVTLSCEQNLNHDAMYWYRQDPGQGLRLIYYSQIVNDFQKGDIAEGYSVSREKKESFPLTVTSAQKNPTAFYLCASSPTRRNQPQHFGDGTRLSIL.

The chain uses TRBV11-3 and TRBJ2-3, with D perhaps TRBD1 or TRBD2 (5 bases each). The CDR3 covers 14 residues. V shed 1 base and J shed 0 bases, with 5 bases lying between them. The germline CDR1 and CDR2 sequences are SGHNT and YENEEA. DNA of the CDR3: TGTGCCAGCAGCTTAGGGGACAGCACAGATACGCAGTATTTT. Amino acid sequence: CASSLGDSTDTQYF.

J is TRBJ1-2 and V is TRBV27; the match to TRBD1 covers 9 bases. Germline values: CDR1 MNHEY, CDR2 SMNVEV (reference sequence). Trimming cost V 5 bases and J 0 bases; bases outside gene matches: 10. This CDR3 is 17 amino acids long. The CDR3 nucleotides read TGTGCCAGCAGTCTATTACAGGGGGCACAGACTAACTATGGCTACACCTTC. Translation: CASSLLQGAQTNYGYTF.

The chain employs TRBV5-4 and TRBJ2-3; TRBD1 agrees at 7 bases. The V and J ends lost 6 bases and 0 bases, in that order; junction bases with no gene match: 7. The CDR3 loop spans 15 amino acids. Germline assignment: CDR1 SGHNT and CDR2 YYREEE (reference sequence). The CDR3 DNA follows: TGTGCCAGCACCATACAGGGGACAAGCACAGATACGCAGTATTTT. This codes for CASTIQGTSTDTQYF.

The V and J genes are TRBV5-1 and TRBJ2-1; TRBD2 aligns across 8 bases. Trimming removed 4 bases from V and 15 bases from J; junction bases left unmatched: 12. Germline V gene lookup returns CDR1 SGHRS and CDR2 YFSETQ. The CDR3 has 13 residues. CDR3 in DNA: TGCGCCAGCAGCCCCCTCGAGTCTAGCGGGCCGTTCTTC. It yields the protein CASSPLESSGPFF.

This clone was found a few times. The chain couples TRBV30 to TRBJ1-4; 9 nucleotides line up with TRBD1. The germline V gene has CDR1 GTSNPN and CDR2 SVGIG (reference sequence). With 2 bases clipped from V and 7 bases from J, the junction kept 11 bases outside the gene matches. The CDR3 has 16 residues. CDR3 sequence: CAWSRFGGQGPEKLFF. The CDR3 DNA follows: TGTGCCTGGAGTCGCTTTGGGGGACAGGGACCTGAAAAACTGTTTTTT.

The chain has TRBV2 and TRBJ1-6; 7 bases match TRBD1. The V gene's germline CDR1 is SNHLY and CDR2 FYNNEI. The length of the CDR3 is 15 residues. The trim removed 7 bases at V and 8 bases at J, leaving 11 bases unmatched. This CDR3 is CASTASQGRHSPLHF. DNA of the CDR3: TGTGCCAGCACCGCCTCACAGGGGCGTCATTCACCCCTCCACTTT. The whole variable domain, remainder taken from reference TRBV2 and TRBJ1-6, is EPEVTQTPSHQVTQMGQEVILRCVPISNHLYFYWYRQILGQKVEFLVSFYNNEISEKSEIFDDQFSVERPDGSNFTLKIRSTKLEDSAMYFCASTASQGRHSPLHFGNGTRLTVT.

V is TRBV6-2 or TRBV6-3 and J is TRBJ2-2; D is undetermined. The CDR3 runs 15 residues. V lost 2 bases and J 0 bases, leaving 7 bases between the germline ends. CDR1 and CDR2 (germline): MNHEY, SVGEGT. CDR3 in DNA: TGTGCCAGCAGTTACCCCACGGCGAACACCGGGGAGCTGTTTTTT. As protein: CASSYPTANTGELFF.

The chain combines TRBV6-2 or TRBV6-3 with TRBJ2-3, with TRBD2 matching over 9 bases. The CDR3 loop spans 15 amino acids. The germline V gene encodes CDR1 MNHEY and CDR2 SVGEGT. V lost 4 bases and J lost 4; bases outside the gene matches: 6. In DNA form, the CDR3 reads TGTGCCAGCAGTTCGGCCGGGACTAGCTCAGATACGCAGTATTTT. This gives the protein CASSSAGTSSDTQYF.

V usage is TRBV6-4 and J usage is TRBJ1-1; D is perhaps TRBD1 (5 bases). From germline, CDR1 is MRHNA and CDR2 SNTAGT. Trimming removed 4 bases from V and 4 bases from J, with 10 bases in between. The CDR3 spans 13 residues. CDR3 DNA sequence: TGTGCCAGCAGTGCAGCGGGGGGCACTGAAGCTTTCTTT. This encodes CASSAAGGTEAFF.

V gene TRBV27 combines with J gene TRBJ1-6; a weak D match, TRBD1 (6 bases). Per germline, CDR1 MNHEY and CDR2 SMNVEV (reference sequence). Trimming removed 4 bases at V and 6 bases at J, with 13 bases between. CDR3 length: 15 residues. CDR3: CASSSQGLFNSPLHF. The CDR3 DNA sequence: TGTGCCAGCAGTTCTCAGGGGCTATTTAATTCACCCCTCCACTTT.

This clone was recorded only once. The genes are TRBV6-1 and TRBJ2-7, with a weak D call TRBD1 (5 bases). The germline CDR1 and CDR2 sequences are MNHNS and SASEGT. V dropped 2 bases and J dropped 1 base, with 12 bases sitting between them. CDR3 size: 15 residues. CDR3 bases: TGTGCCAGCAGTGAATTTCGTCGACAGTCCTACGAGCAGTACTTC. The encoded protein is CASSEFRRQSYEQYF.